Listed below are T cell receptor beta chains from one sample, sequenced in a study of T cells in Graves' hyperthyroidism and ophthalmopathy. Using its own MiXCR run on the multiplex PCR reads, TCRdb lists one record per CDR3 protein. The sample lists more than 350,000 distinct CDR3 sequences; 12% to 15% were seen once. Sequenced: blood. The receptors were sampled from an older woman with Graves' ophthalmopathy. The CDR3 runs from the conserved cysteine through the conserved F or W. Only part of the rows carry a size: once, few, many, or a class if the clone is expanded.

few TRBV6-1 CASSDTSGGYNEQFF
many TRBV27 CASHPSGQSYEQYF
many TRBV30 CAWSLGRGSTGNQPQHF
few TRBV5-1 CASSFDDSVGNTIYF
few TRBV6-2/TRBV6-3 CASSGASGNTIYF
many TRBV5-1 CASSLRRDSYNEQFF
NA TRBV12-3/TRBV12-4 CASQGPNYGYTF
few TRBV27 CASSFGGLWNTEAFF
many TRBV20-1 CSAPGDTKNIQYF
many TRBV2 CASSEGGEQYF
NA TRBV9 CASSNKAGGTYNEQFF
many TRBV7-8 CATTPGGGLPSYNEQFF
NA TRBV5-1 CASSQGEGGTDTQYF
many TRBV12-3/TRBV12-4 CASSLAQSARGNEQFF
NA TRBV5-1 CASRPKTSGSSGELFF
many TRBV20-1 CSAKDYEAGKYNEQFF
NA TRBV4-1 CASSQVDRVNNEQFF
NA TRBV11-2 CASSGTSESYEQYF
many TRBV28 CASSLWGLRGTDTQYF